Listed here are 30 T cell receptor beta chains from one sample, sequenced in a study of cytomegalovirus exposure and HLA in healthy donors. Primers for the PCR totalled 60 Vbeta and 13 Jbeta. Data came from immunoSEQ multiplex PCR; TCRdb stores just in-frame clones and leaves some out. Of roughly 190,000 clones listed, around 90% are singletons. The sequenced sample was PBMCs. These TCRs come from a boy younger than 10 in good health and CMV-seronegative.

This rearrangement joins TRBV5-4 to TRBJ2-5, with TRBD2 matching over 8 bases. Germline CDR1 is SGHNT and CDR2 is YYREEE (reference sequence). The length of the CDR3 is 13 residues. V lost 4 bases, J lost 4 bases, and 3 bases stayed unmatched. CDR3 DNA: TGTGCCAGCAGCACCAGCGGGAGAGAGACCCAGTACTTC. It yields the protein CASSTSGRETQYF.

This clone came up once. The chain links TRBV15 to TRBJ2-2; TRBD1 might be the D (6 bases). Germline CDR1 LNHNV, CDR2 YYDKDF (reference sequence). This CDR3 is built from 15 residues. V gave up 2 bases and J gave up 1 base, with 8 bases separating them. CDR3 sequence (DNA): TGTGCCACCAGCAGATACAGGGAGAACACCGGGGAGCTGTTTTTT. Its protein product is CATSRYRENTGELFF.

This chain uses TRBV7-7 with TRBJ2-7; 13 bases align to TRBD2. V was pared by 5 bases and J by 7 bases, with 11 bases of the junction left unmatched. The CDR3 loop spans 16 amino acids. The germline V gene encodes CDR1 SSHAT and CDR2 FNYEAQ (reference sequence). DNA for the CDR3: TGTGCCAGCAGCCGACTAGCGGGGGGACAAAGCGGGGAGCAGTACTTC. It is translated as CASSRLAGGQSGEQYF.

J is TRBJ1-5 and V is TRBV5-6; D is ambiguous. This CDR3 is 15 amino acids long. The V gene lost 4 bases and the J gene lost 5 bases, with 16 bases spanning the gap. Looked up from germline, CDR1 is SGHDT and CDR2 is YYEEEE. The CDR3 here is CASSLGGLKDQPQHF. The CDR3 DNA sequence: TGTGCCAGCAGCCTTGGAGGTCTGAAGGATCAGCCCCAGCATTTT.

V gene TRBV19 combines with J gene TRBJ1-2; no definite D call. The CDR3 is made up of 12 amino acids. Trimming took off 5 bases at V and 2 bases at J, with 6 bases between the two ends. CDR1 and CDR2 (germline): LNHDA, SQIVND (reference sequence). The CDR3 loop is CASSPENYGYTF. The CDR3, as DNA: TGTGCCAGTAGTCCTGAGAACTATGGCTACACCTTC. Full variable domain (missing parts from reference TRBV19 and TRBJ1-2): DGGITQSPKYLFRKEGQNVTLSCEQNLNHDAMYWYRQDPGQGLRLIYYSQIVNDFQKGDIAEGYSVSREKKESFPLTVTSAQKNPTAFYLCASSPENYGYTFGSGTRLTVV.

This chain uses TRBV27 with TRBJ2-3, with TRBD2 matching over 10 bases. The V gene end was trimmed by 6 bases and the J gene end by 5 bases; junction bases not matched to a gene: 8. CDR1 is MNHEY, CDR2 SMNVEV, per germline (reference sequence). The CDR3 extends over 15 amino acids. Here the CDR3 DNA reads TGTGCCAGCAGCAGCCAAGCGGGAGGGTTAGATACGCAGTATTTT. This translates into CASSSQAGGLDTQYF.

The chain carries TRBV12-2 and TRBJ2-1; TRBD2, the table's D call, was not compared with the DNA. TRBV12-2 is described as a pseudogene. CDR3 length: 14 amino acids. As DNA, the CDR3 is TGTGCAAGTCGCTTGGTAGGAGCGTTCAATGAGCAGTTCTTC. Translation gives CASRLVGAFNEQFF.

The chain is built from TRBV6-1 and TRBJ2-7, with a tentative D call TRBD2 (5 bases). This CDR3 region has 12 residues. The germline CDR1 and CDR2 sequences are MNHNS and SASEGT. Trimming cost V 9 bases and J 4 bases, with 13 bases left between them. The DNA for the CDR3 is TGTGCCAGTGGACTCCTTTGGTACGAGCAGTACTTC. It translates to CASGLLWYEQYF.

This chain connects TRBV5-1 to TRBJ2-3; 10 positions agree with TRBD2. This CDR3 spans 18 amino acids. Germline-derived CDR1 and CDR2 are SGHRS and YFSETQ. The V and J ends lost 4 bases and 0 bases, in that order; junction bases with no gene match: 11. The CDR3 loop reads CASSPIAGGSSSTDTQYF. The CDR3 DNA reads TGCGCCAGCAGCCCGATAGCGGGAGGCAGTTCTAGCACAGATACGCAGTATTTT.

A single count supports this clone. V is TRBV5-4 and J is TRBJ2-7, with 8 bases lining up with TRBD1. The CDR3 has 13 amino acids. Losses at the gene ends were 4 bases for V and 7 bases for J; bases not matched to a gene: 7. The germline V gene has CDR1 SGHNT and CDR2 YYREEE (reference sequence). CDR3 sequence reads: CASSTGGSAEQYF. In DNA form, the CDR3 reads TGTGCCAGCAGCACAGGGGGATCGGCAGAGCAGTACTTC.

The V gene is TRBV28, the J gene TRBJ1-4, with D tentatively TRBD1 (5 bases). Germline values: CDR1 MDHEN, CDR2 SYDVKM. The V end lost 2 bases, the J end lost 6 bases, and 7 bases lay between the germline ends. The CDR3 length is 13 residues. Here the CDR3 DNA reads TGTGCCAGCAGTTTAGCAGGGTATGAAAAACTGTTTTTT. It yields the protein CASSLAGYEKLFF.

CDR3 coding DNA: TGTGCCAGCAGTTTATCGCGGAGGGGGCAGGCTTTCTTT. Its protein is CASSLSRRGQAFF. The chain employs TRBV27 and TRBJ1-1; 7 bases line up with TRBD1. Trimming cost V 0 bases and J 11 bases; bases outside gene matches: 6. The CDR3 extends over 13 amino acids. Germline CDR1 is MNHEY and CDR2 is SMNVEV (reference sequence).

The rearrangement links TRBV5-4 to TRBJ2-3, with D possibly matching TRBD2 (5 bases). The length of the CDR3 is 16 residues. From germline, CDR1 is SGHNT and CDR2 YYREEE (reference sequence). Trimming pared 0 bases from V and 2 bases from J, leaving 13 bases between. CDR3 protein: CASSLGLRGATDTQYF. Here the CDR3 DNA reads TGTGCCAGCAGCTTGGGTCTTCGGGGAGCCACAGATACGCAGTATTTT.

The CDR3 bases are TGCGCCAGCAGTCAATCGCGGTACCAGGGGACTAGCGGGGGGGGCTACGAGCAGTACTTC. Its translation: CASSQSRYQGTSGGGYEQYF. The chain is built from TRBV23-1 and TRBJ2-7; 16 bases agree with TRBD2. TRBV23-1 is designated an ORF whose function remains uncertain. The CDR3 has 20 residues. The trim removed 0 bases at V and 3 bases at J, leaving 11 bases unmatched.

The CDR3 nucleotides read TGTGCCAGCAGTTTATCCGGACAGCTAGACCTCACTGAAGCTTTCTTT. The encoded protein is CASSLSGQLDLTEAFF. This rearrangement joins TRBV28 to TRBJ1-1; a weak D match, TRBD1 (6 bases). V lost 1 base to trimming and J lost 4 bases, with 16 bases between them. CDR3 length: 16 amino acids. Germline CDR1 reads MDHEN; CDR2 reads SYDVKM.

Notes on this clone: A junction boundary mismatches the germline segment, possibly from a read error. The chain recombines TRBV6-5 with TRBJ2-7, with 9 bases matching TRBD1. This CDR3 has 15 amino acids. CDR1 is MNHEY, CDR2 SVGAGI, per germline. This CDR3 is CAGSEAGTGTYEQYF. CDR3 sequence (DNA): TGTGCCGGCAGCGAGGCCGGGACAGGGACCTACGAGCAGTACTTC.

The rearrangement links TRBV6-5 to TRBJ2-3; 7 positions match TRBD1. V was pared by 5 bases and J by 2 bases, with 4 bases of the junction left unmatched. This CDR3 comprises 14 residues. Germline CDR1 is MNHEY and CDR2 is SVGAGI. For the CDR3, the DNA is TGTGCCAGCAGTCGACAGGGAATCACAGATACGCAGTATTTT. Protein: CASSRQGITDTQYF.

This chain connects TRBV7-3 to TRBJ1-1, with D tentatively TRBD1 (5 bases). CDR1 and CDR2 (germline): SGHTA, FQGTGA. Trimming stripped 1 base from V and 1 base from J, with 10 bases between. This CDR3 region has 15 residues. This CDR3 reads CASSLSSGANTEAFF. The CDR3 DNA sequence: TGTGCCAGCAGCTTAAGTTCTGGGGCGAACACTGAAGCTTTCTTT.

The rearrangement uses TRBV28 and TRBJ1-1, with 9 bases that match TRBD1. CDR3 length equals 14 residues. After removal of 6 bases from V and 5 bases from J, the junction contained 7 bases not matched to a gene. CDR1 MDHEN and CDR2 SYDVKM come from the germline V gene. The CDR3 sequence is CASRIQGAGTEAFF. The CDR3 coding sequence is TGTGCCAGCAGGATACAGGGGGCAGGTACTGAAGCTTTCTTT.

V usage is TRBV19 and J usage is TRBJ1-4; TRBD1 aligns across 8 bases. V was pared by 9 bases and J by 7 bases, with 1 base of the junction left unmatched. Germline CDR1 and CDR2: LNHDA and SQIVND (reference sequence). CDR3 size: 11 residues. In DNA form, the CDR3 reads TGTGCCAGCACAGGGGGTGAAAAACTGTTTTTT. It specifies CASTGGEKLFF.

V usage is TRBV11-2 and J usage is TRBJ2-2; D might be TRBD2 (6 bases). Trimming pared 6 bases from V and 8 bases from J, leaving 25 bases between. Germline V CDR1 and CDR2: SGHAT, FQNNGV. The CDR3 spans 17 residues. This chain's CDR3 is CASRGLGAGGERGELFF. CDR3 coding DNA: TGTGCCAGCAGGGGGCTCGGGGCTGGCGGGGAGCGAGGGGAGCTGTTTTTT.

The chain joins TRBV10-2 to TRBJ2-7; 10 nucleotides line up with TRBD1. The CDR3 loop spans 14 amino acids. The ends lost 5 bases at V and 4 bases at J; junction bases unmatched: 5. In germline, CDR1 is WSHSY, CDR2 SAAADI. The CDR3 protein is CASSLRTGGYEQYF. The CDR3 DNA follows: TGCGCCAGCAGTTTGAGGACAGGGGGATACGAGCAGTACTTC.

V and J are TRBV28 and TRBJ2-7, with 9 bases that match TRBD1. The V gene's germline CDR1 is MDHEN and CDR2 SYDVKM. The length of the CDR3 is 12 residues. V was clipped by 5 bases and J by 13 bases; unmatched bases: 9. CDR3 DNA: TGTGCCAGCAGTCCGCCCGGGACAGGGATCTACTTC. This sequence encodes CASSPPGTGIYF.

V and J are TRBV5-1 and TRBJ2-3, with 10 bases that match TRBD2. There are 15 residues in the CDR3. V dropped 2 bases and J dropped 2; count of bases not matched to a gene: 2. Looked up from germline, CDR1 is SGHRS and CDR2 is YFSETQ. CDR3 DNA: TGCGCCAGCAGCTTACTAGCGGGGTCCACAGATACGCAGTATTTT. It encodes CASSLLAGSTDTQYF.

The V gene is TRBV6-5, the J gene TRBJ1-3; no clear D gene. CDR1 is MNHEY, CDR2 SVGAGI, per germline. The V gene lost 3 bases and the J gene lost 1 base, with 13 bases spanning the gap. This CDR3 contains 16 residues. The CDR3 sequence: CASSYQVERSGNTIYF. Written as DNA, the CDR3 is TGTGCCAGCAGTTATCAAGTGGAGAGGTCTGGAAACACCATATATTTT.

V usage is TRBV7-9 and J usage is TRBJ1-2; D is uncertain. This CDR3 comprises 16 residues. Trimming took off 3 bases at V and 6 bases at J, with 20 bases between the two ends. Looked up from germline, CDR1 is SEHNR and CDR2 is FQNEAQ (reference sequence). CDR3: CASSLSLEWPRHGYTF. As DNA, the CDR3 is TGTGCCAGCAGCTTGTCCCTGGAGTGGCCGCGACATGGCTACACCTTC. The full variable domain, completed using reference TRBV7-9 and TRBJ1-2, is DTGVSQNPRHKITKRGQNVTFRCDPISEHNRLYWYRQTLGQGPEFLTYFQNEAQLEKSRLLSDRFSAERPKGSFSTLEIQRTEQGDSAMYLCASSLSLEWPRHGYTFGSGTRLTVV.

This clone was recorded a few times. This chain uses TRBV7-9 with TRBJ2-7, with D hard to call. V lost 5 bases and J lost 9, with 26 bases in between. The CDR3 runs 16 residues. Germline values: CDR1 SEHNR, CDR2 FQNEAQ (reference sequence). The CDR3 spells CASSPLFSRIYEGQYF. The CDR3 nucleotides are TGTGCCAGCAGCCCTTTGTTCTCGCGGATCTACGAAGGGCAGTACTTC.

This clone was seen only a few times. The chain carries TRBV9 and TRBJ2-7, with 8 positions matching TRBD2. CDR1 and CDR2 from the germline V gene are SGDLS and YYNGEE. The CDR3 has 15 amino acids. Trimming cost V 0 bases and J 4 bases; bases outside gene matches: 6. For the CDR3, the DNA is TGTGCCAGCAGCGTAGGCGTGCTAGCGGGTTACGAGCAGTACTTC. Translation gives CASSVGVLAGYEQYF. The complete variable domain, with remaining parts taken from reference TRBV9 and TRBJ2-7, reads DSGVTQTPKHLITATGQRVTLRCSPRSGDLSVYWYQQSLDQGLQFLIQYYNGEERAKGNILERFSAQQFPDLHSELNLSSLELGDSALYFCASSVGVLAGYEQYFGPGTRLTVT.

The chain couples TRBV7-2 to TRBJ1-6; the D is unclear. CDR1 SGHTA and CDR2 FQGNSA come from the germline V gene. The ends were cut back, 2 bases at V and 8 bases at J, with 13 bases in the middle. This CDR3 is 15 amino acids long. The CDR3 DNA is TGTGCCAGCAGCTTAACCTTCGGTCACTATTCACCCCTCCACTTT. Protein sequence: CASSLTFGHYSPLHF.

The chain links TRBV7-8 to TRBJ2-1; 8 bases agree with TRBD2. CDR1 is SGHVS, CDR2 FQNEAQ, per germline. The CDR3 extends over 14 amino acids. Trimming at V came to 9 bases and at J to 2 bases, leaving 6 bases not matched to a gene. The CDR3 region is CASLSGGAYNEQFF. The CDR3 nucleotides are TGTGCCAGTCTGAGCGGGGGTGCCTACAATGAGCAGTTCTTC.